The rows below give T cell receptor beta chains drawn from one sample of a study of CD8 T cells in ankylosing spondylitis. One entry per CDR3 protein, called by TCRdb with MiXCR from the 5' RACE reads. The sample yields roughly 470,000 distinct CDR3 sequences, around 26% seen once. The sequencing sample was made of blood, either unsorted or a sorted T cell fraction (not recorded which). The origin of the receptors is a male donor with ankylosing spondylitis. Each CDR3 is given without its conserved first and last residue.

v_call	j_call	cdr3_aa
TRBV7-8	TRBJ2-4	ASSQEPGAKNIQY
TRBV20-1	TRBJ1-6	SATGQGGNSPLH
TRBV24-1	TRBJ2-7	ATSDKTSGRNEQY
TRBV12-3/TRBV12-4	TRBJ1-2	ASSSGTGYNYGYT
TRBV12-3/TRBV12-4	TRBJ1-1	ASSSTGAVEAF
TRBV5-1	TRBJ2-3	ASSLKWDRGDTQY
TRBV29-1	TRBJ2-1	SVEAAVDEQF
TRBV6-1	TRBJ1-5	ASRRQAGNQPQH
TRBV5-1	TRBJ1-1	ASSLEPTGGNTEAF
TRBV5-1	TRBJ1-1	ASSRWTGNSEAF
TRBV12-3/TRBV12-4	TRBJ1-2	ASSPDGVYGYT
TRBV5-1	TRBJ1-4	ASRPGTQGEKLF
TRBV6-2/TRBV6-3	TRBJ2-7	ASSPLRVVSYEQY
TRBV7-8	TRBJ1-4	ASSGPGATNEKLF
TRBV12-3/TRBV12-4	TRBJ1-5	ASSPGDNQPQH
TRBV7-2	TRBJ1-2	ASSLNIYGYT
TRBV4-1	TRBJ1-2	ASSPRAPGTYYGYT
TRBV27	TRBJ2-2	ASSPIDRVTGELF
TRBV24-1	TRBJ2-1	ATSDPTSGRAVSSYNEQF
TRBV14	TRBJ2-5	ASSQAGGKGQETQY
TRBV6-2/TRBV6-3	TRBJ1-5	ASSYEGVGNQPQH
TRBV5-1	TRBJ2-3	ASSPGRGETDTQY
TRBV15	TRBJ2-1	ATSRALAGGNEQF
TRBV9	TRBJ2-5	ASSGLAGVGETQY
TRBV5-1	TRBJ1-5	ASSLSDREGYSNQPQH
TRBV5-5	TRBJ2-1	ASSLDSTYNEQF
TRBV20-1	TRBJ1-2	SARMYRDDYGYT
TRBV7-9	TRBJ2-1	ASSVDYNEQF
TRBV5-1	TRBJ2-5	ASSLEGTGAETQY
TRBV15	TRBJ1-5	ATSRDPGVQPQH
TRBV2	TRBJ2-3	ASTSLTGADYTDTQY
TRBV12-3/TRBV12-4	TRBJ1-1	ASTQGQGPLSTEAF
TRBV10-3	TRBJ1-2	AISDSDRAYLA
TRBV12-3/TRBV12-4	TRBJ2-3	ASSLTSATDTQY
TRBV10-3	TRBJ1-1	AISRQGAITGTEAF
TRBV7-9	TRBJ1-1	ASSLTTGDTEAF
TRBV5-1	TRBJ2-3	ASSPVTADTQY
TRBV11-2	TRBJ2-1	ASSSGTGYGEQF
TRBV12-3/TRBV12-4	TRBJ2-2	ASSSSGRKGVGELF
TRBV7-2	TRBJ2-6	ASSLSGVRSGANVLT
TRBV20-1	TRBJ1-2	SARRQFNDYGYT